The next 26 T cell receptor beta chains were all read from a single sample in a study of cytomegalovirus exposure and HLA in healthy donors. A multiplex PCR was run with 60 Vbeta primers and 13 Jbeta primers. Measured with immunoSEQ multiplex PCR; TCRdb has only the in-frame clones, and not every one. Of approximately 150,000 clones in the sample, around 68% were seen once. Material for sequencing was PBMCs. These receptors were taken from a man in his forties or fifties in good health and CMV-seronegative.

In DNA, the CDR3 is TGTGCCAGCAGTTTAATTGGGGCCAATGAGCAGTTCTTC. It is translated as CASSLIGANEQFF. The V call is TRBV28, the J call TRBJ2-1; tentative D call: TRBD1 (5 bases). Trimming took 2 bases from V and 6 from J, leaving 8 bases between them. The CDR3 is 13 residues long. CDR1 is MDHEN and CDR2 is SYDVKM in the germline V gene.

The CDR3 DNA is TGCGCCAGCAGTGACGGTCTGATGAACACTGAAGCTTTCTTT. Translating it yields CASSDGLMNTEAFF. V usage is TRBV10-2 and J usage is TRBJ1-1, with no clear D. The CDR3 length is 14 residues. Germline CDR1 reads WSHSY; CDR2 reads SAAADI. Deletions cut 3 bases from V and 0 bases from J, with 8 bases between.

The CDR3 sequence is CASSLARQNSYEQYF. DNA for the CDR3: TGTGCCAGCAGCTTAGCCAGACAAAACTCCTACGAGCAGTACTTC. The V and J genes are TRBV7-6 and TRBJ2-7; D is unresolved. This CDR3 has 15 amino acids. V was cut by 0 bases and J by 0 bases, with 9 bases left in between. Germline-derived CDR1 and CDR2 are SGHVS and FNYEAQ.

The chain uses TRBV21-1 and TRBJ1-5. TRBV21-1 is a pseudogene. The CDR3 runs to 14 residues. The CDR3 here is CASPRGVGNQPQHF. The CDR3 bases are TGTGCCAGCCCGCGGGGGGTTGGCAATCAGCCCCAGCATTTT.

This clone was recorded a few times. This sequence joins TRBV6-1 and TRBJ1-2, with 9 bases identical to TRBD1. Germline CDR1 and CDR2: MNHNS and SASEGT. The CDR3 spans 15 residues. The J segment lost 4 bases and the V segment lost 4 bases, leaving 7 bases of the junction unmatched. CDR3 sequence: CASSARDRDGYGYTF. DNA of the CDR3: TGTGCCAGCAGTGCGAGGGACAGGGATGGCTATGGCTACACCTTC.

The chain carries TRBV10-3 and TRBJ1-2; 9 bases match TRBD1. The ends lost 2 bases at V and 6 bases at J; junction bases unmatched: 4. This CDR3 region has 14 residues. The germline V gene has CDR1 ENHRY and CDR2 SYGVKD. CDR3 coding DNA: TGTGCCATCAGTGAGCCCACAGGGGGCCATGGCTACACCTTC. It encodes CAISEPTGGHGYTF.

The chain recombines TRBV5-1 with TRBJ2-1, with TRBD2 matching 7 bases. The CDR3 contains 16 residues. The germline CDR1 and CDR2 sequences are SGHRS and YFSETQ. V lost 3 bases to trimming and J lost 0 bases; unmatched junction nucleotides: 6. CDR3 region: CASSWGLWSSYNEQFF. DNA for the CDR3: TGCGCCAGCAGCTGGGGACTATGGAGCTCCTACAATGAGCAGTTCTTC. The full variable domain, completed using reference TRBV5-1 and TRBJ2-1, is KAGVTQTPRYLIKTRGQQVTLSCSPISGHRSVSWYQQTPGQGLQFLFEYFSETQRNKGNFPGRFSGRQFSNSRSEMNVSTLELGDSALYLCASSWGLWSSYNEQFFGPGTRLTVL.

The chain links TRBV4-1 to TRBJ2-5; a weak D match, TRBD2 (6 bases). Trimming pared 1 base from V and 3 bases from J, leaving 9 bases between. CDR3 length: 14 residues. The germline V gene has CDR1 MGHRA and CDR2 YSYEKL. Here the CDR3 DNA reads TGCGCCAGCAGCCAAGTTTTAGCGGAAGAGACCCAGTACTTC. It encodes CASSQVLAEETQYF.

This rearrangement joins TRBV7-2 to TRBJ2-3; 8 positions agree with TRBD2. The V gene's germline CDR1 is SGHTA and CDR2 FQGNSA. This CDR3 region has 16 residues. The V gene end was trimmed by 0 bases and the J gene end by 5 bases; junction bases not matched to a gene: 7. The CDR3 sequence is CASSLAGRGGGDTQYF. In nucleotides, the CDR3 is TGTGCCAGCAGCTTAGCAGGACGGGGGGGCGGAGATACGCAGTATTTT.

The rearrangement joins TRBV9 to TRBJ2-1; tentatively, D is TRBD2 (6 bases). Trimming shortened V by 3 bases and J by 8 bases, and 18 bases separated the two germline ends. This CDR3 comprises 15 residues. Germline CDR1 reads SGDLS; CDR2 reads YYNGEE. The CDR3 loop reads CASSAQVGGLDEQFF. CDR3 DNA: TGTGCCAGCAGCGCCCAGGTCGGGGGTTTAGATGAGCAGTTCTTC.

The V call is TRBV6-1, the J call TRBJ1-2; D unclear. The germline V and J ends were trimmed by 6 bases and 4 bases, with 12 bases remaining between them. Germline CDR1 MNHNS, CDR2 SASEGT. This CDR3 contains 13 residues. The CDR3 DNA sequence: TGTGCCAGCAGGGACGGACTTCTCTATGGCTACACCTTC. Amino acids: CASRDGLLYGYTF.

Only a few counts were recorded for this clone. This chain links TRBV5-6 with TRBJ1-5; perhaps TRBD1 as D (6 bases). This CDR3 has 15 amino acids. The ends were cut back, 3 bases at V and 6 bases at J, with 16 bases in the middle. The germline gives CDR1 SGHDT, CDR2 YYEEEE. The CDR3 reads CASSSLLTGTQPQHF. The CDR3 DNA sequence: TGTGCCAGCAGCTCCCTGTTAACAGGGACTCAGCCCCAGCATTTT.

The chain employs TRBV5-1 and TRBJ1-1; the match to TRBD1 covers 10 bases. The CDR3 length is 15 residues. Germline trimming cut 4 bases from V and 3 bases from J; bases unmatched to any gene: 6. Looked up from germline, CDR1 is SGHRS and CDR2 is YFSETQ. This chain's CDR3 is CASSLSGTGDTEAFF. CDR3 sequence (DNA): TGCGCCAGCAGCCTCTCCGGGACAGGGGACACTGAAGCTTTCTTT.

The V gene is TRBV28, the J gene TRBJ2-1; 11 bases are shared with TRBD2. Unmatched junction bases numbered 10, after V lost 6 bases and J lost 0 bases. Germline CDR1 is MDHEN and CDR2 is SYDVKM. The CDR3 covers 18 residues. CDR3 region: CASSFGLAGGPSYNEQFF. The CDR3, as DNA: TGTGCCAGCAGCTTCGGGCTAGCGGGGGGCCCCTCCTACAATGAGCAGTTCTTC.

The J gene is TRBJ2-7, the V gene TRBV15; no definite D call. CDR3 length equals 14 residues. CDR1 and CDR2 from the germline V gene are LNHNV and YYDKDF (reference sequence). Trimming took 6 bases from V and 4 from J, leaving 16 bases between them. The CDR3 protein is CATSSGPLRYEQYF. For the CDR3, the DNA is TGTGCCACCAGTTCTGGGCCACTTCGTTACGAGCAGTACTTC. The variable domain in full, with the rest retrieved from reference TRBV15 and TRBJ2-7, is DAMVIQNPRYQVTQFGKPVTLSCSQTLNHNVMYWYQQKSSQAPKLLFHYYDKDFNNEADTPDNFQSRRPNTSFCFLDIRSPGLGDTAMYLCATSSGPLRYEQYFGPGTRLTVT.

CDR3 sequence (DNA): TGTGCCAGCTCACCACCCGGACAGGGGTCTCCCTACGAGCAGTACTTC. Amino acids: CASSPPGQGSPYEQYF. J is TRBJ2-7 and V is TRBV18; the match to TRBD1 covers 9 bases. V shed 0 bases and J 2 bases; nucleotides not matched to a gene: 5. The CDR3 has 16 residues. The germline V gene encodes CDR1 KGHSH and CDR2 LQKENI.

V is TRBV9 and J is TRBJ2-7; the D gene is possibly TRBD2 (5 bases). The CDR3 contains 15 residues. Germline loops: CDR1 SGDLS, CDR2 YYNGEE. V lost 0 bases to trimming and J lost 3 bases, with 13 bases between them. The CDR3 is CASSVATGNHYEQYF. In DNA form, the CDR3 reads TGTGCCAGCAGCGTAGCTACCGGGAATCACTACGAGCAGTACTTC.

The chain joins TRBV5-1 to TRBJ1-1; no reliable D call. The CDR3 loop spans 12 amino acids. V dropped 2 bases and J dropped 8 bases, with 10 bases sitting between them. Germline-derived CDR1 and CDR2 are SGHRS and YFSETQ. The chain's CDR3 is CASSFLAGEAFF. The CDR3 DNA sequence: TGCGCCAGCAGCTTCTTGGCAGGCGAAGCTTTCTTT.

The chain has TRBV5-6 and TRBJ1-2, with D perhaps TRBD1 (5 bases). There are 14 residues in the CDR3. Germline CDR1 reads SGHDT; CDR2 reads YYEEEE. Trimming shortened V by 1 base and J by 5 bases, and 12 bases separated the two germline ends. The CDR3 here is CASSLNGGFYGYTF. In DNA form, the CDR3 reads TGTGCCAGCAGCTTGAACGGGGGGTTTTATGGCTACACCTTC.

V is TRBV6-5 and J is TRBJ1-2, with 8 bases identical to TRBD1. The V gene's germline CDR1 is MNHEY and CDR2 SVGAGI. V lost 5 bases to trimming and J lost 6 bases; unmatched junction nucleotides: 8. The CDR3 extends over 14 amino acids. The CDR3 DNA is TGTGCCAGCAGTGGTGGACAGGGTGGGAATGGCTACACCTTC. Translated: CASSGGQGGNGYTF.

For the CDR3, the DNA is TGTGCCAGCTCACCAACACAGCACTACGAGCAGTACTTC. Its protein is CASSPTQHYEQYF. The V call is TRBV18, the J call TRBJ2-7, with D uncertain. Germline CDR1 is KGHSH and CDR2 is LQKENI. V gave up 2 bases and J gave up 3 bases, with 8 bases separating them. This CDR3 has 13 residues.

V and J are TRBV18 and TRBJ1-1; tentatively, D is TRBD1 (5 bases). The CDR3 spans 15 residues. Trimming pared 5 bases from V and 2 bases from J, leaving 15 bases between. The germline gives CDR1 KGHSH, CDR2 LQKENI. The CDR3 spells CASSASNGGNTEAFF. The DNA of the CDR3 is TGTGCCAGCTCAGCATCCAACGGGGGAAACACTGAAGCTTTCTTT.

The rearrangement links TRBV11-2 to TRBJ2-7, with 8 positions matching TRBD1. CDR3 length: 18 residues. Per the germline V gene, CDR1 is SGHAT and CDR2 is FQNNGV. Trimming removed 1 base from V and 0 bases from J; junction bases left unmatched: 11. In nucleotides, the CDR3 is TGTGCCAGCAGCTTAGTTACAAAGGCAGGACAGGGCTCCTACGAGCAGTACTTC. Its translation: CASSLVTKAGQGSYEQYF.

CDR3 residues: CASSQVSKGIYGYTF. CDR3 in DNA: TGCGCCAGCAGCCAAGTATCTAAGGGGATCTATGGCTACACCTTC. The V gene is TRBV4-1, the J gene TRBJ1-2, with D tentatively TRBD1 (5 bases). CDR1 and CDR2 (germline): MGHRA, YSYEKL. The CDR3 length is 15 residues. Trimming pared 1 base from V and 4 bases from J, leaving 13 bases between.

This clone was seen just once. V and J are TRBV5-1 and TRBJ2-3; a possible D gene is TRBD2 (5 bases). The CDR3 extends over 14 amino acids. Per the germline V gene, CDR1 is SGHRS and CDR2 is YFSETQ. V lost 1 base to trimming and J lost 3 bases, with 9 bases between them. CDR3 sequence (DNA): TGCGCCAGCAGCTTGTACCCGGGGACAGATACGCAGTATTTT. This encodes CASSLYPGTDTQYF.

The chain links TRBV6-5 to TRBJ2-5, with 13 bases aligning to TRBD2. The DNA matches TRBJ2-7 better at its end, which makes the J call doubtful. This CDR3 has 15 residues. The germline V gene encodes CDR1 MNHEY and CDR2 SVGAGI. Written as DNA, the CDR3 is TGTGCCAGCAGTCATAGACTAGCGGGGGGCTACGAGCAGTACTTC. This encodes CASSHRLAGGYEQYF.